This TCR beta chain appears in the sequencing data of a study of shared clonotypes between healthy human individuals. Regarding this clone: The antigen remains undetermined.

CDR3 length equals 17 residues. With 4 bases clipped from V and 1 base from J, the junction kept 12 bases outside the gene matches. CDR1 and CDR2 (germline): MNHEY, SMNVEV (reference sequence). Original processing methods: Quality scores were absent from the junction-only immunoSEQ sequences, so filtering differed. Generated by immunoSEQ multiplex PCR, the TCRdb table keeps only in-frame clones and is missing some. Clonal size and the V and J genes are those of that table, whereas D and trimming came from the DNA. The sample shows around 1,100,000 clones, 60% to 85% of them seen only once. Donors comprised healthy HIV-negative adults lacking recent acute infections or vaccinations. Whole-study results and caveats: Non-shared clonotypes showed lower generation probabilities than clonotypes common to all four donors.

The V call is TRBV27, the J call TRBJ1-1; TRBD1 matches 7 bases. Sequencing was performed on memory CD4+ T cells from PBMCs. As for subset: CD45RA-negative fraction. This clonotype was sampled from a man aged 18 to 30 in good health. Some clones in this sample may be carry-over from other donors' samples. CDR3 nucleotide sequence: TGTGCCAGCAGTTCGGACAGGTGGAACTACCCGAACACTGAAGCTTTCTTT. It specifies CASSSDRWNYPNTEAFF.